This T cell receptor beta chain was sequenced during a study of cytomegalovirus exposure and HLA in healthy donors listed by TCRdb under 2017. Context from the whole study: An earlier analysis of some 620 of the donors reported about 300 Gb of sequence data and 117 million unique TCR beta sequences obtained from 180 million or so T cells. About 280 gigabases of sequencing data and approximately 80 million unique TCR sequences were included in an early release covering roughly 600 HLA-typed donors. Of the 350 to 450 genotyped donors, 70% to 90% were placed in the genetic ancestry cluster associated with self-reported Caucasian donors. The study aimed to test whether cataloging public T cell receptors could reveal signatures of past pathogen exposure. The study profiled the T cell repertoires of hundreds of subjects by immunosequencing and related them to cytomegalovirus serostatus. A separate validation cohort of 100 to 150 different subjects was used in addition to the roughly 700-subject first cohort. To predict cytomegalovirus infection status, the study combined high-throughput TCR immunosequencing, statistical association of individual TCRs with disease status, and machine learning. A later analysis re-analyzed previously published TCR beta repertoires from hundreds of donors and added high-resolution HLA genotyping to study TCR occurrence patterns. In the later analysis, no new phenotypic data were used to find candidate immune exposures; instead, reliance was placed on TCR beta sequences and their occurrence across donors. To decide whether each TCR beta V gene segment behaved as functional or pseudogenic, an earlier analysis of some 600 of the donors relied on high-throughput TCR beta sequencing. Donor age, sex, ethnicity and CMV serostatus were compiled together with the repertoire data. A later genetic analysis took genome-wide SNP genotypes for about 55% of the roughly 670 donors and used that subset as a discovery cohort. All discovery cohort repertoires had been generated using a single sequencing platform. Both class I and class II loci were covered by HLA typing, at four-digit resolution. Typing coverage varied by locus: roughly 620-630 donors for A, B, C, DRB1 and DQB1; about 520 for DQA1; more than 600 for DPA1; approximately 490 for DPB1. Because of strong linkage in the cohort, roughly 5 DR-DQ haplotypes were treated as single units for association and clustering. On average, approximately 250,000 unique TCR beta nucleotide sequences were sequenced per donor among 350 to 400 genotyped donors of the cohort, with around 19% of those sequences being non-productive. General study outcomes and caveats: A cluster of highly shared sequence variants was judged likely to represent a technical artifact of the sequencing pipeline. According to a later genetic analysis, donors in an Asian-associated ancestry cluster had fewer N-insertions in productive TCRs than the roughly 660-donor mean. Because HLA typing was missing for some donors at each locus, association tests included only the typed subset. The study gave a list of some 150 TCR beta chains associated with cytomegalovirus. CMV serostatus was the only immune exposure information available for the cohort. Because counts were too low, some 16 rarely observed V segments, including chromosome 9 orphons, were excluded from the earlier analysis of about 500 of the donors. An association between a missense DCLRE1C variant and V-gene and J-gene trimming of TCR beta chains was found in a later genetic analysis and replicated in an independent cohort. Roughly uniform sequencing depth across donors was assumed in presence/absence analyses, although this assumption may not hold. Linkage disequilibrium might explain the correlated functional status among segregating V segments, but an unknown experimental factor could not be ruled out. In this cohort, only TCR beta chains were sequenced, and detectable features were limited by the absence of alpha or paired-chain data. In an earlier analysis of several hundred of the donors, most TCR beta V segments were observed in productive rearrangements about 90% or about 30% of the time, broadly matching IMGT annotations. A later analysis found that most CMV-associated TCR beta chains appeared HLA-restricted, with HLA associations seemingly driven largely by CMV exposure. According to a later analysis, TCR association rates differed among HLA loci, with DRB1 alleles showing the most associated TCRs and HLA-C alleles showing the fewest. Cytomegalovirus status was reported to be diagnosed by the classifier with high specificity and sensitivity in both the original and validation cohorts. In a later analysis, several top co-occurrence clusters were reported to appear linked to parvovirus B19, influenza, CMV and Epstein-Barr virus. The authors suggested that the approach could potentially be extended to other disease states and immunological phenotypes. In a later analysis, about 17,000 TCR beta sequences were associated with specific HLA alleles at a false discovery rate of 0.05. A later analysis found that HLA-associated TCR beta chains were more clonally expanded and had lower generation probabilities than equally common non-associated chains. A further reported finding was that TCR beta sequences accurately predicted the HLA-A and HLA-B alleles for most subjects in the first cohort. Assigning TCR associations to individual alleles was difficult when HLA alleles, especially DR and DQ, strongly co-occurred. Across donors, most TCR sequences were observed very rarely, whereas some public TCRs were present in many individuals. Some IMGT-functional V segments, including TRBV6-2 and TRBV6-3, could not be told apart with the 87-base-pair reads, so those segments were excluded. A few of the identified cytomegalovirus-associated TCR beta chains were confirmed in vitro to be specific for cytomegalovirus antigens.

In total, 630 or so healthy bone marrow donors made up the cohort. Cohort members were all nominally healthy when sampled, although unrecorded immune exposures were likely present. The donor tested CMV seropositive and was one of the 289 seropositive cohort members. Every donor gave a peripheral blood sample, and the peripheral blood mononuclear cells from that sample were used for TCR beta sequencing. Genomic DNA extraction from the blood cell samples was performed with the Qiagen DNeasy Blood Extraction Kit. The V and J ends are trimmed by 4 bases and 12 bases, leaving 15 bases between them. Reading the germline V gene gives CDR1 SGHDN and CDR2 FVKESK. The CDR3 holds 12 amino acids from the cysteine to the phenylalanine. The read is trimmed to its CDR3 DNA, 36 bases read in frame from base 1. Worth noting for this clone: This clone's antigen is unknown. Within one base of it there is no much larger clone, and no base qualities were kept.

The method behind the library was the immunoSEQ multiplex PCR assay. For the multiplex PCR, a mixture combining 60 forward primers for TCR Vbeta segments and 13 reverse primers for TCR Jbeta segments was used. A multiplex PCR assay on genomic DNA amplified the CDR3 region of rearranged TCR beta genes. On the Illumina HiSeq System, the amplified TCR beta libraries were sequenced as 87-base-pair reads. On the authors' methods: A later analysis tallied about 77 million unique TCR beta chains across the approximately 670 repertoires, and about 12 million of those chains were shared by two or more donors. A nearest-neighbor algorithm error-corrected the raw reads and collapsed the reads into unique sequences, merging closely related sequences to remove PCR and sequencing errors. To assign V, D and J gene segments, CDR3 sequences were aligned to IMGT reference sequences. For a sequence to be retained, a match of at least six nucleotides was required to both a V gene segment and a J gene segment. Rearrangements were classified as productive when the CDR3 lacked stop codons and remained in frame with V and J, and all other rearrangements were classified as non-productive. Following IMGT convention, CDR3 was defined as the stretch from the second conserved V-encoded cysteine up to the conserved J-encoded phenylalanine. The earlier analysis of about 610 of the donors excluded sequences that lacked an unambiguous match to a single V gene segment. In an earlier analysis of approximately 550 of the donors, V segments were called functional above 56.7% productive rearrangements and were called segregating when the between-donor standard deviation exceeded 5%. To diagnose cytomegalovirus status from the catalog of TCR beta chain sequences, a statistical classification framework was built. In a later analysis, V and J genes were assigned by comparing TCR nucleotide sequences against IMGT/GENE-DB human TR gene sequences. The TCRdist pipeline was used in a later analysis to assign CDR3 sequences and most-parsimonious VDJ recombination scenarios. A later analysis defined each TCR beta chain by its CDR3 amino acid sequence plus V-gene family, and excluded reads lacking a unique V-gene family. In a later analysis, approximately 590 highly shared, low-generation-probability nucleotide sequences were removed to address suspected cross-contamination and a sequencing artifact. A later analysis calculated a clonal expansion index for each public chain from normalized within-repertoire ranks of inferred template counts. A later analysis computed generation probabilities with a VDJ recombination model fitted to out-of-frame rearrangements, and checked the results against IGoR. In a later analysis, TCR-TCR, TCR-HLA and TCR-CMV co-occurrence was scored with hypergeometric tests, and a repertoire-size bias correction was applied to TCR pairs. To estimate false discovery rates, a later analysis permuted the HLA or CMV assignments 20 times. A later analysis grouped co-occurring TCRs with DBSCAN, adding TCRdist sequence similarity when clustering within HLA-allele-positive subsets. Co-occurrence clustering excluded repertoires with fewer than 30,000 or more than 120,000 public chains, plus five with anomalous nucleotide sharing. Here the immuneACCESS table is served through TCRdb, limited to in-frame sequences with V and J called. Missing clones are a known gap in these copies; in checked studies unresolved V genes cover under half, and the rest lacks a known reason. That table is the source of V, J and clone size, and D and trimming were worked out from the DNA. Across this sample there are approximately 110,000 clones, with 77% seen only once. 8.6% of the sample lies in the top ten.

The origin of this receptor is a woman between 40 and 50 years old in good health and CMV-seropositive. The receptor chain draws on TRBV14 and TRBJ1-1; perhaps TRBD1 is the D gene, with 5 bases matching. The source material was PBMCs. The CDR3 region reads CASSRERGITFF. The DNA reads TGTGCCAGCAGCCGTGAGCGGGGGATAACTTTCTTT.